The 26 T cell receptor beta chains listed next were all sequenced from one sample in a study of blood T cells in healthy people across ages. Together with a sample-barcoded 5' primer, a J-beta primer mix was included in a second PCR lasting about 6 to 11 cycles. Using its own MiXCR run on the 5' RACE reads, TCRdb lists one record per CDR3 protein. The sample yields around 870,000 distinct CDR3 sequences, about 28% seen once. Sequencing input: blood. The source is a woman over 75 in good health.

The V gene is TRBV4-3, the J gene TRBJ2-1; 7 bases fit TRBD1. The last part of the DNA fits TRBJ2-7 better; the J call may be wrong. The CDR3 length is 17 residues. Looked up from germline, CDR1 is LGHNA and CDR2 is YSLEER. The CDR3 loop is CASSQAWTGDSYNEQYF. CDR3 DNA: TGCGCCAGCAGCCAGGCCTGGACAGGCGACTCCTACAATGAGCAGTACTTC.

This clonotype has ten or more counts. The chain employs TRBV5-6 and TRBJ1-1; D is unresolved. The CDR3 consists of 15 residues. V was shortened by 1 base and J by 0 bases, with 10 bases between the two germline ends. In germline, CDR1 is SGHDT, CDR2 YYEEEE. CDR3 nucleotides: TGTGCCAGCAGCTTGCGGACGGTCATGAACACTGAAGCTTTCTTT. Protein product: CASSLRTVMNTEAFF.

The rearrangement links TRBV3-1 to TRBJ2-1; D possibly corresponds to TRBD1 (6 bases). Germline CDR1 is LGHDT and CDR2 is YNNKEL (reference sequence). V was pared by 5 bases and J by 6 bases, with 11 bases between. The CDR3 consists of 13 residues. The CDR3 loop is CASSFTGLNEQFF. CDR3 DNA sequence: TGTGCCAGCAGCTTCACAGGGCTCAATGAGCAGTTCTTC.

Worth noting for this clonotype: A much larger clone is a single base away; this may be a read error. The chain joins TRBV6-5 to TRBJ1-2; 9 positions agree with TRBD1. Germline lookup yields CDR1 MNHEY and CDR2 SVGAGI. The junction had 12 bases not matched to a gene; V was cut back by 7 bases and J by 12 bases. The CDR3 contains 13 residues. In DNA form, the CDR3 reads TGTGCCAGCACTATAACAGGGGGCTACGGCCACACCTTC. Protein: CASTITGGYGHTF.

This clonotype appeared many times. The chain combines TRBV7-2 with TRBJ2-5; 9 bases are shared with TRBD1. Germline CDR1 and CDR2: SGHTA and FQGNSA. CDR3 length equals 15 residues. J gave up 3 bases and V 5 bases, and 7 bases lay outside the gene matches. CDR3 region: CASSGAGTGKETQYF. CDR3 nucleotide sequence: TGTGCCAGCAGCGGAGCCGGGACAGGGAAAGAGACCCAGTACTTC.

This clonotype was counted at least ten times. The rearrangement links TRBV5-1 to TRBJ2-3; TRBD2 matches 7 bases. CDR3 length: 15 residues. The germline CDR1 and CDR2 sequences are SGHRS and YFSETQ. V lost 6 bases, J lost 3 bases, and 10 bases stayed unmatched. This CDR3 is CASKSRGGITDTQYF. The CDR3 region has the DNA TGCGCCAGCAAATCACGGGGAGGGATAACAGATACGCAGTATTTT.

This clonotype showed up just a few times. The rearrangement links TRBV7-2 to TRBJ1-2, with 10 bases that match TRBD1. In germline, CDR1 is SGHTA, CDR2 FQGNSA. The CDR3 is 16 residues long. J gave up 6 bases and V 4 bases, and 11 bases lay outside the gene matches. Here the CDR3 DNA reads TGTGCCAGCAGCTCGCGACAGGGGGCGTATCGGAATGGCTACACCTTC. Its protein is CASSSRQGAYRNGYTF.

The V gene is TRBV11-3, the J gene TRBJ2-2; 10 nucleotides match TRBD1. The CDR3 contains 16 residues. Germline V gene sequence: CDR1 SGHNT, CDR2 YENEEA. Trimming removed 0 bases from V and 6 bases from J; junction bases left unmatched: 4. The CDR3: CASSLETGGASGELFF. For the CDR3, the DNA is TGTGCCAGCAGCTTAGAGACAGGGGGCGCATCCGGGGAGCTGTTTTTT.

The V and J genes are TRBV7-9 and TRBJ1-2; no clear D gene. Looked up from germline, CDR1 is SEHNR and CDR2 is FQNEAQ (reference sequence). CDR3 length equals 14 residues. V lost 6 bases to trimming and J lost 4 bases, with 15 bases between them. CDR3 nucleotides: TGTGCCAGCAGTCCTAGCAGGATCAGCTATGGCTACACCTTC. This sequence encodes CASSPSRISYGYTF.

In its sample, this clonotype was seen many times. J is TRBJ2-3 and V is TRBV7-2, with TRBD2 matching 7 bases. The germline V gene has CDR1 SGHTA and CDR2 FQGNSA. The CDR3 is 16 amino acids. V lost 5 bases, J lost 4 bases, and 12 bases stayed unmatched. The CDR3: CASSPRTGTIADTQYF. The DNA for the CDR3 is TGTGCCAGCAGCCCCCGAACCGGGACTATCGCAGATACGCAGTATTTT. Based on the CDR3 plus reference TRBV7-2 and TRBJ2-3, the full variable domain is GAGVSQSPSNKVTEKGKDVELRCDPISGHTALYWYRQSLGQGLEFLIYFQGNSAPDKSGLPSDRFSAERTGGSVSTLTIQRTQQEDSAVYLCASSPRTGTIADTQYFGPGTRLTVL.

Notes on this clonotype: Since a much larger clone is just one base distant, this may be a read error. The chain links TRBV5-1 to TRBJ1-2; TRBD1 is a possible D gene (6 bases). The CDR3 spans 13 residues. The V gene lost 5 bases and the J gene lost 7 bases, with 15 bases spanning the gap. CDR1 and CDR2 from the germline V gene are SGHRS and YFSETQ. The CDR3 region is CASSHSRGRGYTF. The CDR3 DNA is TGCGCCAGCAGTCATTCCAGGGGCCGTGGCTACACCTTC.

V gene TRBV7-8 combines with J gene TRBJ2-7; 8 bases line up with TRBD1. The V segment lost 1 base and the J segment 4 bases; nucleotides outside the gene matches: 6. From germline, CDR1 is SGHVS and CDR2 FQNEAQ. The CDR3 covers 15 residues. The CDR3 DNA is TGTGCCAGCAGCTTAGGGAGCCAGGGGGCTTACGAGCAGTACTTC. It specifies CASSLGSQGAYEQYF. Combining the CDR3 with reference TRBV7-8 and TRBJ2-7 gives the whole variable domain GAGVSQSPRYKVAKRGQDVALRCDPISGHVSLFWYQQALGQGPEFLTYFQNEAQLDKSGLPSDRFFAERPEGSVSTLKIQRTQQEDSAVYLCASSLGSQGAYEQYFGPGTRLTVT.

This clonotype occurred many times. The gene calls are TRBV7-2 and TRBJ1-2; D perhaps matches TRBD1 (5 bases). Trimming cost V 6 bases and J 8 bases, with 16 bases left between them. CDR1 SGHTA and CDR2 FQGNSA come from the germline V gene. CDR3 length: 13 residues. The CDR3 nucleotides read TGTGCCAGCAGTCAAGGGACGGAGGGAGGCTACACCTTC. Residues: CASSQGTEGGYTF.

Details on this clonotype: A read error may explain this, as a much larger clone is one base away. The chain links TRBV5-1 to TRBJ2-1, with 8 bases identical to TRBD2. The CDR3 is 15 amino acids. Trimming cost V 4 bases and J 4 bases; bases outside gene matches: 7. Germline CDR1 SGHRS, CDR2 YFSETQ. The chain's CDR3 is CASSPLGLGYNEQFF. Written as DNA, the CDR3 is TGCGCCAGCAGCCCCCTGGGACTAGGGTACAATGAGCAGTTCTTC.

V gene TRBV7-2 combines with J gene TRBJ1-1; maybe TRBD1 (5 bases). This CDR3 spans 15 amino acids. The germline V gene has CDR1 SGHTA and CDR2 FQGNSA. V lost 2 bases, J lost 3 bases, and 13 bases lay in between. The DNA for the CDR3 is TGTGCCAGCAGCTTAAATGAGGGGCGGGACACTGAAGCTTTCTTT. Its protein product is CASSLNEGRDTEAFF.

V usage is TRBV6-4 and J usage is TRBJ2-7; D possibly matches TRBD1 or TRBD2 (5 bases each). V was shortened by 4 bases and J by 0 bases, with 16 bases between the two germline ends. The CDR3 sequence is 16 residues long. Germline-derived CDR1 and CDR2 are MRHNA and SNTAGT. CDR3 region: CASSALRDDPSYEQYF. The CDR3 DNA is TGTGCCAGCAGTGCCCTCCGGGACGATCCCTCCTACGAGCAGTACTTC.

There are a few counts of this clonotype. The chain combines TRBV20-1 with TRBJ2-5, with TRBD1 matching 7 bases. Trimming removed 8 bases from V and 5 bases from J; junction bases left unmatched: 23. Germline V gene data show CDR1 as DFQATT and CDR2 as SNEGSKA (reference sequence). There are 17 residues in the CDR3. CDR3 nucleotide sequence: TGCAGTCCTCACTCTCCCCGTCGGGACAGTTCCTGGGAGACCCAGTACTTC. It yields the protein CSPHSPRRDSSWETQYF.

The sample holds many counts of this clonotype. The gene calls are TRBV14 and TRBJ1-4; 7 bases agree with TRBD1. Germline V gene data show CDR1 as SGHDN and CDR2 as FVKESK. This CDR3 has 16 amino acids. With V trimmed by 4 bases and J by 0 bases, 5 bases remained unmatched. The CDR3 coding sequence is TGTGCCAGCAGCCCACGGACAGGAACAACTAATGAAAAACTGTTTTTT. Amino acids: CASSPRTGTTNEKLFF.

The table lists this clonotype with many counts. This rearrangement joins TRBV11-2 to TRBJ2-5, with D tentatively TRBD2 (5 bases). This CDR3 has 14 residues. V lost 5 bases and J lost 1, with 11 bases in between. CDR1 and CDR2 from the germline V gene are SGHAT and FQNNGV. This chain's CDR3 is CASSPLAVQETQYF. CDR3 bases: TGTGCCAGCAGCCCCCTAGCAGTCCAAGAGACCCAGTACTTC.

This clonotype was counted many times. This chain joins TRBV12-3 or TRBV12-4 and TRBJ2-5; perhaps D is TRBD1 or TRBD2 (5 bases each). Between the trimmed V and J ends, which lost 3 bases and 2 bases, there was a span of 13 bases. This CDR3 is 15 amino acids long. The CDR3 DNA follows: TGTGCCAGCAGTTTTTTGGGCAGGGAGCAAGAGACCCAGTACTTC. It specifies CASSFLGREQETQYF.

This clonotype has a handful of counts. The chain combines TRBV7-9 with TRBJ1-6; no definite D call. CDR3 length equals 15 residues. V was trimmed by 5 bases and J by 9 bases, leaving 17 bases between them. Germline CDR1 SEHNR, CDR2 FQNEAQ (reference sequence). Here the CDR3 reads CASSRLTRGSSPLHF. As DNA, the CDR3 is TGTGCCAGCAGCCGTTTGACGAGAGGGAGTTCACCCCTCCACTTT.

This clonotype was observed many times. The CDR3 DNA reads TGTGCCATCAGCCCTGACAGACCGAACACTGAAGCTTTCTTT. This sequence encodes CAISPDRPNTEAFF. The gene calls are TRBV10-3 and TRBJ1-1; D is perhaps TRBD1 (5 bases). From germline, CDR1 is ENHRY and CDR2 SYGVKD. Trimming took 6 bases from V and 1 from J, leaving 12 bases between them. The CDR3 length is 14 residues.

This clonotype was seen a handful of times. The genes are TRBV29-1 and TRBJ2-2; D unclear. Germline values: CDR1 SQVTM, CDR2 ANQGSEA. Trimming pared 3 bases from V and 2 bases from J, leaving 7 bases between. The CDR3 is made up of 13 amino acids. CDR3 bases: TGCAGCGTTGACACAACCAACACCGGGGAGCTGTTTTTT. Translation gives CSVDTTNTGELFF.

This CDR3 is CASSVLGTGEEETQYF. CDR3 bases: TGTGCCAGCAGCGTCCTAGGGACTGGGGAAGAAGAGACCCAGTACTTC. V and J are TRBV7-9 and TRBJ2-5; D is perhaps TRBD2 (6 bases). CDR1 SEHNR and CDR2 FQNEAQ come from the germline V gene (reference sequence). This CDR3 contains 16 residues. The V end lost 5 bases, the J end lost 3 bases, and 19 bases lay between the germline ends.

This clonotype was recorded at least ten times. The rearrangement links TRBV7-9 to TRBJ2-3; 8 nucleotides match TRBD2. Trimming removed 5 bases from V and 1 base from J; junction bases left unmatched: 8. The CDR3 has 16 residues. CDR1 and CDR2 (germline): SEHNR, FQNEAQ (reference sequence). CDR3 DNA sequence: TGTGCCAGCAGCCCAAAAGCGGGGGCGGGCACAGATACGCAGTATTTT. Protein: CASSPKAGAGTDTQYF. The whole variable domain, filled in from reference TRBV7-9 and TRBJ2-3, reads DTGVSQNPRHKITKRGQNVTFRCDPISEHNRLYWYRQTLGQGPEFLTYFQNEAQLEKSRLLSDRFSAERPKGSFSTLEIQRTEQGDSAMYLCASSPKAGAGTDTQYFGPGTRLTVL.

The J gene is TRBJ2-1, the V gene TRBV7-2, with no clear D. Trimming pared 5 bases from V and 4 bases from J, leaving 12 bases between. Germline V CDR1 and CDR2: SGHTA, FQGNSA. The length of the CDR3 is 14 residues. The CDR3 DNA reads TGTGCCAGCAGCCCGACCCGATTTTACAATGAGCAGTTCTTC. Amino acids: CASSPTRFYNEQFF.